The 4 T cell receptor beta chains below come from one sample, sequenced in a study of blood T cell repertoires in COVID-19. TCRdb's table, derived via immunoSEQ multiplex PCR, lists solely in-frame clones and lacks some. In the table there are 300,000 or so clones, about 91% of which are singletons. The sequenced sample was peripheral blood. These receptors all come from a woman in her twenties or thirties who had recovered from COVID-19.

This chain connects TRBV7-9 to TRBJ2-3; unclear D gene. The CDR3 loop spans 16 amino acids. V lost 3 bases and J 2 bases, leaving 15 bases between the germline ends. Germline V lookup: CDR1 SEHNR, CDR2 FQNEAQ (reference sequence). This CDR3 reads CASSLGLPGDTDTQYF. CDR3 nucleotides: TGTGCCAGCAGCTTGGGTTTACCCGGAGACACAGATACGCAGTATTTT.

The count of this clone is one. The V and J genes are TRBV6-5 and TRBJ2-2; TRBD2 might be the D (5 bases). Germline V CDR1 and CDR2: MNHEY, SVGAGI. The CDR3 is 15 amino acids. The ends were cut back, 5 bases at V and 1 base at J, with 11 bases in the middle. In DNA, the CDR3 is TGTGCCAGCAGTAGATACGGGATGAACACCGGGGAGCTGTTTTTT. This encodes CASSRYGMNTGELFF.

This chain joins TRBV27 and TRBJ2-3; no definite D call. The CDR3 is made up of 14 amino acids. Germline values: CDR1 MNHEY, CDR2 SMNVEV (reference sequence). With 3 bases removed from V and 0 bases from J, the gap between germline ends came to 7 bases. The CDR3 nucleotides are TGTGCCAGCAGTTTCAGATCTAGCACAGATACGCAGTATTTT. Translating gives CASSFRSSTDTQYF.

The genes are TRBV14 and TRBJ1-5; D unclear. The length of the CDR3 is 14 residues. The ends were cut back, 4 bases at V and 4 bases at J, with 11 bases in the middle. Germline CDR1 SGHDN, CDR2 FVKESK. CDR3 protein: CASSPVRGNQPQHF. Here the CDR3 DNA reads TGTGCCAGCAGCCCGGTCCGAGGGAATCAGCCCCAGCATTTT.